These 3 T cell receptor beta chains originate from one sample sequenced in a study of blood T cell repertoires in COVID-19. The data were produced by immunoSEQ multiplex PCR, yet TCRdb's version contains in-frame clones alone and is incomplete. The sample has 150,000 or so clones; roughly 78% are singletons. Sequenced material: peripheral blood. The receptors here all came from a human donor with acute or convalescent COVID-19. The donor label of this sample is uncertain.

The CDR3 region has the DNA TGTGCCTGCTCGGGACAGGATAATTCACCCCTCCACTTT. Its protein product is CACSGQDNSPLHF. The chain carries TRBV30 and TRBJ1-6; 8 bases line up with TRBD1. Germline trimming cut 6 bases from V and 5 bases from J; bases unmatched to any gene: 3. Germline V gives CDR1 GTSNPN, CDR2 SVGIG (reference sequence). CDR3 length: 13 amino acids.

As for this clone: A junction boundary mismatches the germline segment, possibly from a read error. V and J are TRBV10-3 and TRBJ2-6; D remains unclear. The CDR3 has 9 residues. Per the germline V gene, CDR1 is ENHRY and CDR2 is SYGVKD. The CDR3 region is CAISEHEPF. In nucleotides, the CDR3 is TGTGCCATCAGTGAACATGAACCATTC.

As DNA, the CDR3 is TGTGCCAGCAGCCCCGGAGGAGGGGCGGGCCAGCCCCAGCATTTT. Its translation: CASSPGGGAGQPQHF. The gene calls are TRBV7-2 and TRBJ1-5; possible D gene TRBD1, 5 bases. V dropped 5 bases and J dropped 7 bases, with 18 bases sitting between them. The length of the CDR3 is 15 residues. Germline V gives CDR1 SGHTA, CDR2 FQGNSA.